The 15 T cell receptor beta chains in this list originate from one sample, sequenced in a study of T-cell reconstitution after alpha-beta-depleted transplantation in children. Preparation of the TCRbeta library was carried out with unique molecular identifiers. TCRdb itself ran the PCR reads through MiXCR, one entry per CDR3 protein. This table holds 200,000 to 250,000 distinct CDR3 sequences, 11% found once. The starting material was PBMCs, obtained before TCRalphabeta/CD19-depleted stem cell transplant. The receptors were gathered from a child less than two years old with acute myeloid leukemia, due to receive a stem cell transplant.

The rearrangement joins TRBV10-2 to TRBJ2-1, with D tentatively TRBD2 (6 bases). The germline V and J ends were trimmed by 1 base and 5 bases, with 15 bases remaining between them. Looked up from germline, CDR1 is WSHSY and CDR2 is SAAADI. The CDR3 contains 16 residues. The CDR3 nucleotides are TGCGCCAGCAGTGAGTTTGCGGGGACCCCCCACAATGAGCAGTTCTTC. Its protein is CASSEFAGTPHNEQFF.

Many counts were recorded for this clonotype. The chain recombines TRBV6-5 with TRBJ2-6, with TRBD2 matching over 7 bases. V shed 2 bases and J 2 bases; nucleotides not matched to a gene: 3. Germline V gives CDR1 MNHEY, CDR2 SVGAGI. This CDR3 is built from 16 residues. The CDR3 DNA follows: TGTGCCAGCAGTTACGGGGGGGTAGCTGGGGCCAACGTCCTGACTTTC. Its protein product is CASSYGGVAGANVLTF.

The sample holds many counts of this clonotype. The CDR3 loop reads CASSLLQGGDTEAFF. The CDR3 region has the DNA TGTGCCAGCAGCTTACTACAGGGGGGGGACACTGAAGCTTTCTTT. J is TRBJ1-1 and V is TRBV11-2; 8 bases fit TRBD1. Germline assignment: CDR1 SGHAT and CDR2 FQNNGV. The ends lost 2 bases at V and 3 bases at J; junction bases unmatched: 5. The CDR3 spans 15 residues.

The J gene is TRBJ2-7, the V gene TRBV5-1; 9 bases match TRBD1. The CDR3 covers 14 residues. CDR1 is SGHRS and CDR2 is YFSETQ in the germline V gene. V trimming: 0 bases; J trimming: 7 bases; junction bases outside the gene matches: 5. CDR3 sequence reads: CASSLGQGDLEQYF. The CDR3 bases are TGCGCCAGCAGCTTGGGACAGGGGGACCTAGAGCAGTACTTC.

In its sample, this clonotype was seen many times. This sequence joins TRBV5-1 and TRBJ2-3, with unresolved D. V was shortened by 0 bases and J by 2 bases, with 10 bases between the two germline ends. Germline V gives CDR1 SGHRS, CDR2 YFSETQ. CDR3 length: 15 amino acids. CDR3 residues: CASSLGPAFTDTQYF. Written as DNA, the CDR3 is TGCGCCAGCAGCTTGGGTCCAGCGTTCACAGATACGCAGTATTTT. The complete variable domain, with remaining parts taken from reference TRBV5-1 and TRBJ2-3, reads KAGVTQTPRYLIKTRGQQVTLSCSPISGHRSVSWYQQTPGQGLQFLFEYFSETQRNKGNFPGRFSGRQFSNSRSEMNVSTLELGDSALYLCASSLGPAFTDTQYFGPGTRLTVL.

This clonotype was seen repeatedly, ten times or more. The chain carries TRBV29-1 and TRBJ1-1; D unclear. Trimming shortened V by 3 bases and J by 5 bases, and 7 bases separated the two germline ends. This CDR3 has 11 residues. The germline V gene has CDR1 SQVTM and CDR2 ANQGSEA. The DNA for the CDR3 is TGCAGCGTTGAGAGAACTACTGAAGCTTTCTTT. Protein: CSVERTTEAFF. The full variable domain, with the rest looked up from reference TRBV29-1 and TRBJ1-1, is SAVISQKPSRDICQRGTSLTIQCQVDSQVTMMFWYRQQPGQSLTLIATANQGSEATYESGFVIDKFPISRPNLTFSTLTVSNMSPEDSSIYLCSVERTTEAFFGQGTRLTVV.

This clonotype came up many times. V and J are TRBV25-1 and TRBJ2-3, with D unresolved. V was cut by 4 bases and J by 2 bases, with 19 bases left in between. CDR1 and CDR2 from the germline V gene are MGHDK and SYGVNS. The CDR3 is made up of 17 amino acids. The CDR3, as DNA: TGTGCCAGCAGTGTCGCTAAGAAGGATCTTATCACAGATACGCAGTATTTT. It codes for CASSVAKKDLITDTQYF.

The chain uses TRBV27 and TRBJ2-7; 7 nucleotides agree with TRBD2. V trimming: 3 bases; J trimming: 0 bases; junction bases outside the gene matches: 8. This CDR3 region has 16 residues. The germline V gene has CDR1 MNHEY and CDR2 SMNVEV (reference sequence). The CDR3 sequence: CASSFSLAESSYEQYF. Here the CDR3 DNA reads TGTGCCAGCAGTTTTTCCCTAGCGGAGAGCTCCTACGAGCAGTACTTC.

This clonotype was seen ten or more times. V usage is TRBV29-1 and J usage is TRBJ2-3; 7 bases match TRBD2. V lost 3 bases to trimming and J lost 5 bases; unmatched junction nucleotides: 5. The CDR3 runs to 13 residues. CDR1 and CDR2 (germline): SQVTM, ANQGSEA. The CDR3 nucleotides read TGCAGCGTTGATGATGGCGGGAGAGATACGCAGTATTTT. Translation gives CSVDDGGRDTQYF.

This clonotype was counted ten times or more. The chain links TRBV12-3 or TRBV12-4 to TRBJ1-2; 7 bases are a match to TRBD1. The junction had 9 bases not matched to a gene; V was cut back by 6 bases and J by 8 bases. The CDR3 is made up of 13 amino acids. The CDR3 spells CASSPRTGPGYTF. CDR3 coding DNA: TGTGCCAGCAGCCCTCGGACAGGTCCGGGCTACACCTTC.

This clonotype was counted many times. CDR3 region: CSASLALQETQYF. The CDR3 nucleotides are TGCAGTGCTAGTTTAGCGCTCCAAGAGACCCAGTACTTC. The chain carries TRBV20-1 and TRBJ2-5; the D gene is possibly TRBD2 (5 bases). This CDR3 has 13 residues. Trimming took 3 bases from V and 1 from J, leaving 9 bases between them. Germline V gene sequence: CDR1 DFQATT, CDR2 SNEGSKA (reference sequence).

This clonotype has a count of ten or more. V gene TRBV11-2 combines with J gene TRBJ2-2; 12 bases line up with TRBD2. The CDR3 totals 16 residues. Germline trimming cut 2 bases from V and 5 bases from J; bases unmatched to any gene: 3. Germline CDR1 is SGHAT and CDR2 is FQNNGV. CDR3 DNA: TGTGCCAGCAGCTTACTAGCGGGAGGGCCGACCGGGGAGCTGTTTTTT. Amino acids: CASSLLAGGPTGELFF.

This clonotype was recorded at least ten times. The V gene is TRBV7-2, the J gene TRBJ2-3; a weak D match, TRBD2 (5 bases). Germline assignment: CDR1 SGHTA and CDR2 FQGNSA. The CDR3 is 14 amino acids. Deletions cut 3 bases from V and 1 base from J, with 8 bases between. The CDR3 spells CASSLYGGTDTQYF. The CDR3 DNA reads as TGTGCCAGCAGCTTGTACGGGGGCACAGATACGCAGTATTTT.

This clonotype turned up a few times. One end of the junction varies from germline; a read error may be responsible. J is TRBJ2-3 and V is TRBV10-3; D is perhaps TRBD1 or TRBD2 (7 bases each). Germline V gene data show CDR1 as ENHRY and CDR2 as SYGVKD. CDR3 size: 14 residues. Here the CDR3 reads CAFRGGLNTDTQYF. CDR3 nucleotides: TGTGCCTTCAGGGGGGGACTAAACACAGATACGCAGTATTTT.

Only a few counts were recorded for this clonotype. This rearrangement joins TRBV7-9 to TRBJ1-5; 7 positions agree with TRBD1. Trimming at V came to 5 bases and at J to 4 bases, leaving 8 bases not matched to a gene. The CDR3 spans 15 residues. Germline V gives CDR1 SEHNR, CDR2 FQNEAQ (reference sequence). CDR3 in amino acids: CASSRVGTVNQPQHF. The DNA of the CDR3 is TGTGCCAGCAGCCGGGTCGGGACAGTGAATCAGCCCCAGCATTTT.